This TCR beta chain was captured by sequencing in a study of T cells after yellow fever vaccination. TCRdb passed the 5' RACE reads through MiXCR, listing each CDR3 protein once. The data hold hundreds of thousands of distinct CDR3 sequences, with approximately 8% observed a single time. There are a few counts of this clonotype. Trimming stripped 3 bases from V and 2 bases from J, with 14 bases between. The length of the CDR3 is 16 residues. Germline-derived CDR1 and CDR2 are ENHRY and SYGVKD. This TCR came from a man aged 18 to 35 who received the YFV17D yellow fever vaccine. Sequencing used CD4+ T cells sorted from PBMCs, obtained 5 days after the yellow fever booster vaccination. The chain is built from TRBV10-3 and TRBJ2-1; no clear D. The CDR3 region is CAISEQDARTYNEQFF. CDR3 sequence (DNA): TGTGCCATCAGTGAACAAGACGCCAGAACCTACAATGAGCAGTTCTTC.